This entry concerns a single T cell receptor (beta chain). The record originates from a study of blood T cell repertoires in COVID-19. About the research overall: Sample material is recorded as cDNA or gDNA derived from T cells, B-cell-depleted T cells, or PBMCs.

Enrolment of Seattle patients took place during active infection, and they were followed longitudinally. CDR1 and CDR2 (germline): SNHLY, FYNNEI. The CDR3 is made up of 16 amino acids. The trim removed 5 bases at V and 8 bases at J, leaving 14 bases unmatched. As originally analysed: Nucleated cell number was recorded as an estimate derived from reference gene primer amplification. Only in-frame clones appear in the TCRdb table, and some are missing; sequencing was by immunoSEQ multiplex PCR. The V and J calls and the clone size are those of that table, but D and trimming were determined from the DNA. The sample shows about 60,000 clones, roughly 88% of them seen only once.

This TCR was sampled from a man aged 25 to 40 with COVID-19, enrolled during active disease. Material: peripheral blood. The rearrangement links TRBV2 to TRBJ2-1, with TRBD2 matching 8 bases. The CDR3 DNA reads as TGTGCCAGCAGTAAGTCAGAGCGGGAGCTAGGAGATGAGCAGTTCTTC. It codes for CASSKSERELGDEQFF.